This T cell receptor beta chain was recorded in a study of T cells expressing NK-cell markers. As for the study in general: The TCR beta repertoires originated in sorted CD3+CD56+NKG2C+, CD3+CD56+NKG2C- and CD3+CD56-NKG2C+ T cells.

The germline gives CDR1 DFQATT, CDR2 SNEGSKA (reference sequence). The CDR3 totals 19 residues. Whole-study results and caveats: Whether expanded NKG2C+ T cell clones were HCMV-specific remained unclear.

Concerning this clonotype: As yet, its antigen is unknown.

A 5'RACE template switching approach incorporating UMIs was used to make TCR beta cDNA. TCRdb re-called the 5' RACE reads and shows each CDR3 protein once, DNA omitted. Its table records about 460,000 distinct CDR3 sequences. The TCR sequence derives from a woman aged 45 to 65 in good health. The chain recombines TRBV20-1 with TRBJ1-6. Source material: blood T cells: a sorted CD56 or NKG2C T cell subset, CD4+ or CD8+ T cells, or bulk PBMC T cells (not recorded which). The CDR3 is CSAREPFSLVGSYNSPLHF.